This record looks at one T cell receptor beta chain sequence and its context. The sample holds other DNA sequences that translate to the same CDR3. This sample was included in a study of blood T cell repertoires in COVID-19. Sequencing used immunoSEQ multiplex PCR; TCRdb keeps in-frame clones, though not all of them. Of roughly 200,000 clones detected, roughly 87% appear once; the ten largest clones hold over 2%. Sequencing used PBMCs or T cells enriched from blood (not recorded which). This sequence was found in a woman aged 40 to 50 with acute COVID-19.

CDR3 in DNA: TGTGCCAGCAGCCTAGATGACAGGGGATATGGCTACACCTTC. As protein: CASSLDDRGYGYTF. The rearrangement uses TRBV7-6 and TRBJ1-2; 8 nucleotides align to TRBD1. From germline, CDR1 is SGHVS and CDR2 FNYEAQ. Trimming at V came to 5 bases and at J to 5 bases, leaving 7 bases not matched to a gene. This CDR3 is 14 amino acids long. The full variable domain, in which reference TRBV7-6 and TRBJ1-2 provide the parts outside the CDR3, is GAGVSQSPRYKVTKRGQDVALRCDPISGHVSLYWYRQALGQGPEFLTYFNYEAQQDKSGLPNDRFSAERPEGSISTLTIQRTEQRDSAMYRCASSLDDRGYGYTFGSGTRLTVV.